Detailed here is one T cell receptor beta chain. Profiling relied on immunoSEQ multiplex PCR, and the TCRdb table lists in-frame clones only, not all of them. The table lists roughly 120,000 clones, more than 90% of them singletons. This record belongs to a study of human thymus T cells. CDR3 length equals 13 residues. The germline CDR1 and CDR2 sequences are GTSNPN and SVGIG (reference sequence). Trimming cost V 1 base and J 8 bases; bases outside gene matches: 7. Corrective heart surgery yielded the resections from which the thymus tissue came. Sequenced input: thymus tissue. This rearrangement joins TRBV30 to TRBJ2-7, with 8 bases matching TRBD2. The sequence derives from a boy younger than two with a congenital heart defect but otherwise immunologically healthy. The CDR3 spells CAWSGGGNFQQYF. DNA for the CDR3: TGTGCCTGGAGTGGCGGGGGGAATTTCCAGCAGTACTTC.